A single sample is the source of the 25 T cell receptor beta chains below, sequenced in a study of CD4+ T cells in melanoma. Profiled with immunoSEQ multiplex PCR; TCRdb holds only in-frame clones, not every one. This sample yields over 8,000 clones, of which about 73% are seen a single time; roughly 24% belongs to the top ten. Source material: tumor tissue. The receptors here all came from a human donor with melanoma.

The chain is built from TRBV6-1 and TRBJ2-7; tentatively, D is TRBD1 (7 bases). Germline V gives CDR1 MNHNS, CDR2 SASEGT. Trimming removed 1 base at V and 6 bases at J, with 19 bases between. The CDR3 totals 16 residues. CDR3 loop: CASSEGHQGGRGEQYF. In DNA form, the CDR3 reads TGTGCCAGCAGTGAAGGACATCAGGGGGGAAGAGGCGAGCAGTACTTC.

This clone was detected a few times. The chain uses TRBV2 and TRBJ1-2; 9 bases agree with TRBD1. CDR3 size: 16 residues. V lost 6 bases to trimming and J lost 1 base; unmatched junction nucleotides: 9. Germline CDR1 is SNHLY and CDR2 is FYNNEI. The chain's CDR3 is CASSGLETGGNYGYTF. The CDR3 bases are TGTGCCAGCAGCGGTCTGGAGACAGGGGGTAACTATGGCTACACCTTC.

The V gene is TRBV18, the J gene TRBJ2-4, with 8 bases matching TRBD1. Per the germline V gene, CDR1 is KGHSH and CDR2 is LQKENI. After removal of 8 bases from V and 6 bases from J, the junction contained 6 bases not matched to a gene. This CDR3 region has 13 residues. The CDR3 region has the DNA TGTGCCAGCACTCAGGGGGCGCCAAACATTCAGTACTTC. This translates into CASTQGAPNIQYF. Combining the CDR3 with reference TRBV18 and TRBJ2-4 gives the whole variable domain NAGVMQNPRHLVRRRGQEARLRCSPMKGHSHVYWYRQLPEEGLKFMVYLQKENIIDESGMPKERFSAEFPKEGPSILRIQQVVRGDSAAYFCASTQGAPNIQYFGAGTRLSVL.

This clone ranks as medium-sized (0.01 to 0.1%). Additional DNA sequences in this sample encode the identical CDR3. The chain joins TRBV30 to TRBJ1-5; D perhaps matches TRBD1 (6 bases). This CDR3 comprises 14 residues. The ends were cut back, 1 base at V and 3 bases at J, with 10 bases in the middle. Germline V gene sequence: CDR1 GTSNPN, CDR2 SVGIG (reference sequence). The CDR3 here is CAWSGGADNQPQHF. The CDR3 DNA is TGTGCCTGGAGTGGGGGGGCGGACAATCAGCCCCAGCATTTT.

This clone was seen a few times. The chain employs TRBV10-3 and TRBJ1-2; D remains unclear. The V gene lost 4 bases and the J gene lost 0 bases, with 15 bases spanning the gap. In germline, CDR1 is ENHRY, CDR2 SYGVKD. This CDR3 is built from 16 residues. The CDR3 here is CAISGPGDLANYGYTF. The CDR3 region has the DNA TGTGCCATCAGTGGCCCCGGGGATTTAGCTAACTATGGCTACACCTTC.

The V gene is TRBV5-4, the J gene TRBJ2-7; 8 nucleotides match TRBD2. Trimming cost V 1 base and J 5 bases; bases outside gene matches: 2. The CDR3 extends over 13 amino acids. The V gene's germline CDR1 is SGHNT and CDR2 YYREEE (reference sequence). In DNA, the CDR3 is TGTGCCAGCAGCTTGACACTAGCGGACGAGCAGTACTTC. Translating it yields CASSLTLADEQYF.

The V call is TRBV15, the J call TRBJ1-4; D ambiguous. Germline V CDR1 and CDR2: LNHNV, YYDKDF (reference sequence). The CDR3 covers 15 residues. V lost 5 bases and J 5 bases, leaving 15 bases between the germline ends. The CDR3 coding sequence is TGTGCCACCAGCCCCGGGTCTCGAGAAAATGAAAAACTGTTTTTT. This gives the protein CATSPGSRENEKLFF.

The chain employs TRBV5-6 and TRBJ2-1; TRBD1 is a possible D gene (6 bases). Germline V gene data show CDR1 as SGHDT and CDR2 as YYEEEE. The CDR3 runs 15 residues. V lost 3 bases and J 3 bases, leaving 13 bases between the germline ends. Here the CDR3 DNA reads TGTGCCAGCAGCTATAACCGGGACAACTACAATGAGCAGTTCTTC. Translation: CASSYNRDNYNEQFF.

This rearrangement joins TRBV29-1 to TRBJ1-2; D is ambiguous. V was shortened by 4 bases and J by 2 bases, with 29 bases between the two germline ends. Germline V gene data show CDR1 as SQVTM and CDR2 as ANQGSEA. The CDR3 has 19 residues. In DNA form, the CDR3 reads TGCAGCGTTGGGGCCCTGGGAAACGGGCAGCCTAGTTTAAACTATGGCTACACCTTC. Translating gives CSVGALGNGQPSLNYGYTF.

This clone was seen only a few times. A much larger clone is a single base away; this may be a read error. V usage is TRBV5-1 and J usage is TRBJ1-6, with 7 bases aligning to TRBD1. Germline lookup yields CDR1 SGHRS and CDR2 YFSETQ. The CDR3 covers 14 residues. With V trimmed by 1 base and J by 6 bases, 1 base remained unmatched. CDR3 nucleotides: TGCGCCAGCAGCTTGACAGGGGCTAATTCACCCCTCCACTTT. Protein sequence: CASSLTGANSPLHF.

The CDR3 reads CASGLVLGVGYEQYF. The CDR3 DNA reads as TGTGCTAGTGGTTTGGTTCTCGGGGTCGGCTACGAGCAGTACTTC. The chain links TRBV12-5 to TRBJ2-7; possible D gene TRBD2, 5 bases. In germline, CDR1 is LGHNT, CDR2 FRNRAP. Trimming took off 0 bases at V and 3 bases at J, with 12 bases between the two ends. The length of the CDR3 is 15 residues. Based on the CDR3 plus reference TRBV12-5 and TRBJ2-7, the full variable domain is DARVTQTPRHKVTEMGQEVTMRCQPILGHNTVFWYRQTMMQGLELLAYFRNRAPLDDSGMPKDRFSAEMPDATLATLKIQPSEPRDSAVYFCASGLVLGVGYEQYFGPGTRLTVT.

The rearrangement uses TRBV7-3 and TRBJ1-2; no definite D call. The CDR3 extends over 13 amino acids. The V end was cut by 1 base, the J end by 8 bases, with 11 bases between. The germline V gene encodes CDR1 SGHTA and CDR2 FQGTGA. This CDR3 is CASSLSGVRGYTF. The CDR3 DNA is TGTGCCAGCAGCTTAAGCGGGGTTCGGGGCTACACCTTC.

This clone was observed once. The chain combines TRBV27 with TRBJ1-5; D is unclear. In germline, CDR1 is MNHEY, CDR2 SMNVEV (reference sequence). The V gene lost 4 bases and the J gene lost 5 bases, with 12 bases spanning the gap. CDR3 length: 14 amino acids. CDR3 sequence reads: CASSYRTPDQPQHF. The CDR3 DNA sequence: TGTGCCAGCAGTTACCGAACTCCGGATCAGCCCCAGCATTTT.

This clone showed up just once. The genes are TRBV6-5 and TRBJ2-7; TRBD2 is a possible D gene (5 bases). V was clipped by 8 bases and J by 3 bases, with 8 bases between them. Germline loops: CDR1 MNHEY, CDR2 SVGAGI. The CDR3 is made up of 11 amino acids. CDR3 sequence: CASGGLYEQYF. Here the CDR3 DNA reads TGTGCCAGCGGTGGACTCTACGAGCAGTACTTC.

This clone was observed once. The chain is built from TRBV6-1 and TRBJ1-6; D uncertain. Germline V lookup: CDR1 MNHNS, CDR2 SASEGT. This CDR3 region has 14 residues. V lost 6 bases and J lost 4, with 10 bases in between. CDR3 protein: CASRSGPYNSPLHF. The CDR3 coding sequence is TGTGCCAGCAGGTCCGGACCATATAATTCACCCCTCCACTTT.

About this clone: A far bigger clonotype differs at one base, so this is likely a read error. The J gene is TRBJ1-5, the V gene TRBV11-2; no definite D call. Germline V gene data show CDR1 as SGHAT and CDR2 as FQNNGV. Between the trimmed V and J ends, which lost 5 bases and 11 bases, there was a span of 19 bases. This CDR3 spans 14 amino acids. The CDR3 here is CASSQAVVGWSQHF. In nucleotides, the CDR3 is TGTGCCAGCAGCCAAGCCGTGGTAGGGTGGTCCCAGCATTTT.

The chain carries TRBV27 and TRBJ1-2, with TRBD1 as a possible D gene (6 bases). Germline V CDR1 and CDR2: MNHEY, SMNVEV (reference sequence). CDR3 length: 13 residues. The ends were cut back, 3 bases at V and 6 bases at J, with 11 bases in the middle. CDR3 sequence (DNA): TGTGCCAGCAGTTTCAGGGGATTCGATGGCTACACCTTC. Translated, it gives CASSFRGFDGYTF.

The gene calls are TRBV19 and TRBJ1-2; tentative D call: TRBD1 (6 bases). This CDR3 spans 12 amino acids. CDR1 and CDR2 from the germline V gene are LNHDA and SQIVND (reference sequence). Trimming pared 7 bases from V and 4 bases from J, leaving 10 bases between. The CDR3 reads CASTGGPYGYTF. The CDR3 nucleotides read TGTGCCAGTACGGGGGGCCCCTATGGCTACACCTTC.

This clone was counted only a few times. The J gene is TRBJ2-5, the V gene TRBV5-1; D not certain. Trimming removed 0 bases from V and 2 bases from J, with 14 bases in between. The CDR3 sequence is 16 residues long. The germline V gene encodes CDR1 SGHRS and CDR2 YFSETQ. The CDR3 bases are TGCGCCAGCAGCTTGGGGGTTGCGTCGATGCAAGAGACCCAGTACTTC. It yields the protein CASSLGVASMQETQYF.

This clone has more than one count but fewer than ten. The chain joins TRBV2 to TRBJ1-5; D gene ambiguous. Germline values: CDR1 SNHLY, CDR2 FYNNEI. The CDR3 is 13 residues long. With 6 bases removed from V and 4 bases from J, the gap between germline ends came to 10 bases. Here the CDR3 DNA reads TGTGCCAGCAGCCCCCAGGCAAATCAGCCCCAGCATTTT. Protein product: CASSPQANQPQHF.

The J gene is TRBJ2-1, the V gene TRBV11-3, with 7 bases matching TRBD2. The CDR3 totals 14 residues. V was clipped by 2 bases and J by 9 bases; unmatched bases: 7. Germline values: CDR1 SGHNT, CDR2 YENEEA. The CDR3 nucleotides read TGTGCCAGCAGCTTAAGAGCCCCGGGGGGTGAGCAGTTCTTC. Translation: CASSLRAPGGEQFF. The full variable domain, completed using reference TRBV11-3 and TRBJ2-1, is EAGVVQSPRYKIIEKKQPVAFWCNPISGHNTLYWYLQNLGQGPELLIRYENEEAVDDSQLPKDRFSAERLKGVDSTLKIQPAELGDSAVYLCASSLRAPGGEQFFGPGTRLTVL.

This chain connects TRBV9 to TRBJ2-6; no firm D call. V was clipped by 5 bases and J by 5 bases, with 11 bases between them. The CDR3 has 14 amino acids. The germline CDR1 and CDR2 sequences are SGDLS and YYNGEE. CDR3 protein: CASSAPDRANVLTF. DNA of the CDR3: TGTGCCAGCAGTGCCCCGGATAGGGCCAACGTCCTGACTTTC.

This clone was picked up one time. The V gene is TRBV29-1, the J gene TRBJ2-5; D gene ambiguous. The CDR3 has 13 residues. Trimming removed 5 bases at V and 4 bases at J, with 14 bases between. In germline, CDR1 is SQVTM, CDR2 ANQGSEA. Here the CDR3 DNA reads TGCAGCGTTACCGACCAGGCGAGAGAGACCCAGTACTTC. Protein sequence: CSVTDQARETQYF.

The count of this clone is one. In DNA, the CDR3 is TGCGCCAGCAGCTTGCAGGGGGCCTGGAGCTATGGCTACACCTTC. Translation gives CASSLQGAWSYGYTF. This rearrangement joins TRBV5-1 to TRBJ1-2, with 8 bases identical to TRBD1. Germline V gene data show CDR1 as SGHRS and CDR2 as YFSETQ. The CDR3 totals 15 residues. J was trimmed by 4 bases and V by 1 base; bases with no gene match: 6.

This clone is categorized as medium-sized. The chain is built from TRBV2 and TRBJ1-2; D is undetermined. In germline, CDR1 is SNHLY, CDR2 FYNNEI. The CDR3 consists of 13 residues. V was pared by 3 bases and J by 5 bases, with 10 bases between. This CDR3 reads CASSEDRIYGYTF. The CDR3 DNA follows: TGTGCCAGCAGTGAGGATAGGATATATGGCTACACCTTC.